Listed here are 27 T cell receptor beta chains from one sample, sequenced in a study of post-analysis software for immune sequencing data. Included in the TCR beta cDNA libraries were unique molecular identifiers. TCRdb re-called the PCR reads with MiXCR, one entry per CDR3 protein. The sample has 700,000 to 900,000 distinct CDR3 sequences, about 45% seen once. Study outcomes and limitations: Five or six TRBV segments, TRBV5-6, TRBV5-1 and TRBV20-1 among them, were found more frequent in patients than controls.

These TCRs are of unknown antigen specificity. Input material: blood. The source is a girl between 5 and 17 years old with multiple sclerosis.

J is TRBJ2-5 and V is TRBV11-3; 7 nucleotides align to TRBD2. Per the germline V gene, CDR1 is SGHNT and CDR2 is YENEEA. This CDR3 is built from 13 residues. V lost 8 bases, J lost 4 bases, and 7 bases stayed unmatched. The CDR3: CASGRGRRETQYF. The CDR3, as DNA: TGTGCCAGCGGTCGCGGGAGACGAGAGACCCAGTACTTC.

This chain links TRBV7-2 with TRBJ1-2, with TRBD1 matching over 7 bases. This CDR3 spans 16 amino acids. Germline V gene sequence: CDR1 SGHTA, CDR2 FQGNSA. The trim removed 7 bases at V and 1 base at J, leaving 12 bases unmatched. The CDR3 loop reads CASTYRGGEINYGYTF. In nucleotides, the CDR3 is TGTGCCAGCACCTACAGGGGCGGGGAGATTAACTATGGCTACACCTTC.

The chain employs TRBV4-3 and TRBJ2-1; tentative D call: TRBD1 (6 bases). The CDR3 sequence is 14 residues long. The V end was cut by 1 base, the J end by 10 bases, with 14 bases between. Germline assignment: CDR1 LGHNA and CDR2 YSLEER. The DNA of the CDR3 is TGCGCCAGCAGCCAAGTTGGGGGCGCGTCGGAGCAGTTCTTC. Protein: CASSQVGGASEQFF.

The V call is TRBV11-2, the J call TRBJ2-7; possible D gene TRBD1, 5 bases. V lost 4 bases to trimming and J lost 0 bases, with 10 bases between them. CDR3 size: 14 residues. The germline gives CDR1 SGHAT, CDR2 FQNNGV. In DNA, the CDR3 is TGTGCCAGCAGCTCGGACACTTTCTCCTACGAGCAGTACTTC. Its protein is CASSSDTFSYEQYF.

With regard to this clonotype: The junction departs from germline at one end; a sequencing error may be responsible. The CDR3 DNA reads TGTGCCGGCAGCTTAGAATCAGGCTACGAGCAGTACTTC. Translation gives CAGSLESGYEQYF. The rearrangement joins TRBV7-6 to TRBJ2-7; D remains unclear. This CDR3 has 13 residues. Germline lookup yields CDR1 SGHVS and CDR2 FNYEAQ.

V is TRBV7-2 and J is TRBJ2-1; D perhaps matches TRBD2 (6 bases). The CDR3 extends over 12 amino acids. In germline, CDR1 is SGHTA, CDR2 FQGNSA. V lost 5 bases to trimming and J lost 9 bases, with 11 bases between them. CDR3 sequence: CASSRLVGEQFF. The CDR3, as DNA: TGTGCCAGCAGCAGACTAGTTGGTGAGCAGTTCTTC.

V is TRBV28 and J is TRBJ2-5; possible D gene TRBD2, 6 bases. CDR1 and CDR2 from the germline V gene are MDHEN and SYDVKM. Trimming took 6 bases from V and 4 from J, leaving 18 bases between them. CDR3 size: 15 residues. The CDR3: CASRGGTPWGETQYF. In DNA, the CDR3 is TGTGCCAGCAGGGGTGGGACTCCATGGGGAGAGACCCAGTACTTC.

This clonotype showed up just a few times. The chain uses TRBV20-1 and TRBJ2-5, with 11 bases aligning to TRBD2. V was clipped by 5 bases and J by 5 bases; unmatched bases: 7. The CDR3 has 14 amino acids. Germline V gene data show CDR1 as DFQATT and CDR2 as SNEGSKA (reference sequence). In nucleotides, the CDR3 is TGCAGTGCTGGGAAGACTAGCGGGATCGAGACCCAGTACTTC. Protein product: CSAGKTSGIETQYF.

This clonotype was seen only a few times. The V gene is TRBV6-6, the J gene TRBJ2-5; D uncertain. CDR1 is MNHNY and CDR2 is SVGAGI in the germline V gene (reference sequence). Trimming took 5 bases from V and 11 from J, leaving 21 bases between them. The CDR3 is 14 amino acids. The CDR3 nucleotides are TGTGCCAGCAGTCCATCACAAGGGAACTACGAACAGTACTTC. This sequence encodes CASSPSQGNYEQYF.

In this sample, this clonotype turned up a few times. The chain links TRBV7-9 to TRBJ2-7, with D perhaps TRBD1 or TRBD2 (5 bases each). Trimming pared 5 bases from V and 10 bases from J, leaving 12 bases between. CDR1 SEHNR and CDR2 FQNEAQ come from the germline V gene (reference sequence). The CDR3 has 11 amino acids. The CDR3: CASSLGAVQYF. The CDR3 coding sequence is TGTGCCAGCAGCCTCGGGGCTGTTCAGTACTTC.

The V call is TRBV24-1, the J call TRBJ2-3, with 13 bases lining up with TRBD2. CDR1 and CDR2 (germline): KGHDR, SFDVKD. The CDR3 runs to 17 residues. J gave up 6 bases and V 3 bases, and 8 bases lay outside the gene matches. The CDR3 protein is CATSDPGLAGPGDTQYF. The CDR3, as DNA: TGTGCCACCAGTGATCCGGGACTAGCGGGACCGGGGGATACGCAGTATTTT.

This chain links TRBV9 with TRBJ2-2, with TRBD2 matching over 7 bases. Trimming cost V 0 bases and J 6 bases; bases outside gene matches: 11. Per germline, CDR1 SGDLS and CDR2 YYNGEE. This CDR3 is 17 amino acids long. As DNA, the CDR3 is TGTGCCAGCAGCGTAGGTGCTAGCGGTAAAGGGGCCGGGGAGCTGTTTTTT. The encoded protein is CASSVGASGKGAGELFF.

This clonotype was observed a few times. Its ends do not fully match the called genes, so a read error is possible. The chain combines TRBV6-5 with TRBJ1-2, with D unresolved. The CDR3 runs to 15 residues. CDR1 MNHEY and CDR2 SVGAGI come from the germline V gene. In nucleotides, the CDR3 is TGTGCCAGCAGTTACTCCGGACGGACTAATTATGGCTACACCTTC. Translation gives CASSYSGRTNYGYTF.

In regard to this clonotype: Germline is not matched at one junction end, which may reflect a read error. V gene TRBV18 combines with J gene TRBJ2-7, with D hard to call. Germline CDR1 and CDR2: KGHSH and LQKENI. The CDR3 is 11 residues long. In DNA, the CDR3 is TGTGTCAGCTCACCAAACAACGAGCAGTACTTC. Residues: CVSSPNNEQYF.

J is TRBJ2-4 and V is TRBV3-1, with TRBD2 identical over 7 bases. The V and J ends lost 2 bases and 0 bases, in that order; junction bases with no gene match: 19. The CDR3 covers 21 residues. CDR1 and CDR2 (germline): LGHDT, YNNKEL (reference sequence). CDR3 amino acids: CASSQSPGGAGPWIAKNIQYF. The CDR3 DNA reads as TGTGCCAGCAGCCAATCCCCTGGAGGAGCGGGGCCCTGGATAGCCAAAAACATTCAGTACTTC.

This chain joins TRBV29-1 and TRBJ1-2, with TRBD1 as a possible D gene (5 bases). CDR3 length equals 14 residues. The V end was cut by 4 bases, the J end by 2 bases, with 14 bases between. CDR1 and CDR2 from the germline V gene are SQVTM and ANQGSEA. The CDR3 here is CSVVAGQTNYGYTF. CDR3 nucleotides: TGCAGCGTTGTGGCGGGGCAGACAAACTATGGCTACACCTTC. Combining the CDR3 with reference TRBV29-1 and TRBJ1-2 gives the whole variable domain SAVISQKPSRDICQRGTSLTIQCQVDSQVTMMFWYRQQPGQSLTLIATANQGSEATYESGFVIDKFPISRPNLTFSTLTVSNMSPEDSSIYLCSVVAGQTNYGYTFGSGTRLTVV.

The sample holds a few counts of this clonotype. The chain uses TRBV29-1 and TRBJ2-1, with a weak D call TRBD2 (6 bases). Germline CDR1 reads SQVTM; CDR2 reads ANQGSEA. The CDR3 is made up of 15 amino acids. The V end was cut by 2 bases, the J end by 4 bases, with 15 bases between. CDR3 region: CSVERAISGYNEQFF. DNA of the CDR3: TGCAGCGTTGAAAGGGCGATTAGCGGTTACAATGAGCAGTTCTTC.

The V gene is TRBV29-1, the J gene TRBJ2-1; TRBD2 is a possible D gene (6 bases). CDR1 and CDR2 from the germline V gene are SQVTM and ANQGSEA. CDR3 size: 20 residues. V shed 7 bases and J shed 2 bases, with 33 bases lying between them. The CDR3 sequence: CSAESPPREPLLGPYNEQFF. CDR3 nucleotide sequence: TGCAGCGCAGAAAGTCCCCCACGGGAGCCACTCCTGGGGCCCTACAATGAGCAGTTCTTC.

The J gene is TRBJ2-7, the V gene TRBV15; no definite D call. Judging by the DNA end, TRBJ2-5 fits better; the J call may be wrong. The CDR3 sequence is 13 residues long. Germline values: CDR1 LNHNV, CDR2 YYDKDF (reference sequence). CDR3 in amino acids: CATSRGGEETQYF. The CDR3 nucleotides read TGTGCCACCAGCAGAGGTGGCGAAGAGACCCAGTACTTC.

The chain links TRBV9 to TRBJ2-4; 12 positions agree with TRBD2. CDR3 length: 16 residues. Germline lookup yields CDR1 SGDLS and CDR2 YYNGEE. Trimming cost V 0 bases and J 9 bases; bases outside gene matches: 7. As DNA, the CDR3 is TGTGCCAGCAGCGTAGAGCTAGCGGGAGGGCTCGGCATTCAGTACTTC. Its translation: CASSVELAGGLGIQYF.

The genes are TRBV6-6 and TRBJ2-3; 10 nucleotides align to TRBD2. CDR3 length: 16 residues. The V segment lost 2 bases and the J segment 4 bases; nucleotides outside the gene matches: 6. Germline CDR1 reads MNHNY; CDR2 reads SVGAGI (reference sequence). The DNA of the CDR3 is TGTGCCAGCAGTTACGTCCAGCGGGAGGGTTCAGATACGCAGTATTTT. As protein: CASSYVQREGSDTQYF.

The chain is built from TRBV10-3 and TRBJ2-3, with 7 bases aligning to TRBD1. Unmatched junction bases numbered 4, after V lost 8 bases and J lost 2 bases. Germline V gives CDR1 ENHRY, CDR2 SYGVKD. The CDR3 covers 13 residues. The CDR3 spells CAIRGQHTDTQYF. CDR3 sequence (DNA): TGTGCCATCCGGGGACAGCACACAGATACGCAGTATTTT.

This rearrangement joins TRBV5-8 to TRBJ2-3; 13 bases align to TRBD2. The CDR3 consists of 18 residues. Germline V gene sequence: CDR1 SGHTS, CDR2 YDEGEE. With V trimmed by 3 bases and J by 2 bases, 9 bases remained unmatched. This CDR3 is CASSWGGGTSGTTDTQYF. CDR3 DNA sequence: TGTGCCAGCAGCTGGGGTGGAGGGACTAGCGGGACCACAGATACGCAGTATTTT.

The J gene is TRBJ1-2, the V gene TRBV29-1; tentatively, D is TRBD1 (5 bases). Trimming pared 6 bases from V and 2 bases from J, leaving 13 bases between. The CDR3 has 13 amino acids. From germline, CDR1 is SQVTM and CDR2 ANQGSEA. Here the CDR3 DNA reads TGCAGCGTGGGTGATACAGGAAACTATGGCTACACCTTC. It encodes CSVGDTGNYGYTF.

This clonotype was found a few times. The rearrangement uses TRBV27 and TRBJ2-7; D remains unclear. The CDR3 consists of 17 residues. Per the germline V gene, CDR1 is MNHEY and CDR2 is SMNVEV (reference sequence). The V and J ends lost 6 bases and 5 bases respectively, with 26 bases between them. The chain's CDR3 is CASSSGSLTDWEDEQYF. CDR3 DNA: TGTGCCAGCAGCTCGGGCAGTCTTACTGACTGGGAAGACGAGCAGTACTTC.

Worth noting for this clonotype: A single base separates this from a much larger clone, so it may be a read error. The rearrangement joins TRBV15 to TRBJ1-2; 9 nucleotides match TRBD1. The CDR3 is 15 residues long. From germline, CDR1 is LNHNV and CDR2 YYDKDF (reference sequence). CDR3 region: CATSRGGQGMGGCTF. The CDR3 coding sequence is TGTGCCACCAGCAGAGGAGGACAGGGGATGGGTGGCTGCACCTTC.

This clonotype was observed once. Germline and junction disagree at one end, which may indicate a read error. This rearrangement joins TRBV12-3 or TRBV12-4 to TRBJ2-7; D ambiguous. CDR3 length equals 14 residues. The CDR3 is CASSRAEKTYERYF. The CDR3 coding sequence is TGTGCCAGCAGCCGCGCCGAGAAAACCTACGAGCGGTACTTC.